This T cell receptor (beta chain) was sequenced in a study of cytomegalovirus exposure and HLA in healthy donors. Study observations and caveats: An analysis done earlier found most TCR beta V segments productive about 87% or about 30% of the time. Reports state that TCR beta sequences accurately predicted most subjects' HLA-A and HLA-B alleles.

Germline CDR1 KGHSY, CDR2 FQNENV. The CDR3 is made up of 13 amino acids. V lost 2 bases, J lost 1 base, and 5 bases lay in between. Use of 60 Vbeta and 13 Jbeta primers characterized the PCR. Profiled with immunoSEQ multiplex PCR; TCRdb holds only in-frame clones, not every one. This sample has 95,000 to 130,000 clones, with approximately 9.4% found just once. This clone was detected a few times. Its antigen remains unidentified. Sequencing input: PBMCs. The rearrangement uses TRBV16 and TRBJ1-1; D gene unclear. This clonotype was obtained from a man aged 30 to 39 in good health and CMV-seronegative. CDR3 in amino acids: CASSQRGNTEAFF. The CDR3 nucleotides are TGTGCCAGCAGCCAAAGAGGGAACACTGAAGCTTTCTTT.